This record concerns one T cell receptor beta chain sequence. Only a few counts were recorded for this clone. Its antigen target is currently unknown. Base qualities are not recorded, but no much larger clone differs from it by a single base. The cohort was made up of around 720 healthy bone marrow donors. All cohort members were sampled while nominally healthy, although unrecorded immune exposures were likely present. The donor tested CMV seronegative and was one of the 352 seronegative cohort members. A peripheral blood sample was collected from each donor, and TCR beta sequencing was performed on peripheral blood mononuclear cells. Genomic DNA was extracted from the blood cell samples with the Qiagen DNeasy Blood Extraction Kit. Trimming at the junction amounts to 0 bases on V and 6 bases on J, and the germline ends lie 9 bases apart. The CDR3 has 12 amino acids, counting the end cysteine and phenylalanine. Only the CDR3 DNA is retained, 36 bases long and in frame from the first base. CDR1 is given as GTSNPN and CDR2 as SVGIG, both from the germline V gene (reference sequence).

Libraries were constructed by the immunoSEQ multiplex PCR assay. A mixture of 60 forward primers for TCR Vbeta segments and 13 reverse primers for TCR Jbeta segments was used in the multiplex PCR. Amplification of the CDR3 region of rearranged TCR beta genes was performed with a multiplex PCR assay on genomic DNA. Amplified TCR beta libraries were sequenced as 87-base-pair reads on the Illumina HiSeq System. The original pipeline was this. Across the 670 or so repertoires, a later analysis counted tens of millions of unique TCR beta chains, approximately 10 million of which were shared by at least two donors. To remove PCR and sequencing errors, raw reads were error-corrected and collapsed into unique sequences using a nearest-neighbor algorithm that merged closely related sequences. CDR3 sequences were aligned to IMGT reference sequences to assign V, D and J gene segments. For a sequence to be retained, a match of at least six nucleotides was required to both a V gene segment and a J gene segment. Rearrangements were called productive when the CDR3 lacked stop codons and stayed in frame with V and J; all others were non-productive. Following IMGT convention, CDR3 was defined as the stretch from the second conserved V-encoded cysteine up to the conserved J-encoded phenylalanine. The earlier analysis of some 580 of the donors excluded any sequence lacking an unambiguous match to a single V gene segment. In an earlier analysis of 587 of the donors, V segments were called functional above 56.7% productive rearrangements and were called segregating when the between-donor standard deviation exceeded 5%. A statistical classification framework was built to diagnose cytomegalovirus status from the catalog of TCR beta chain sequences. In a later analysis, V and J genes were assigned by comparing TCR nucleotide sequences against IMGT/GENE-DB human TR gene sequences. In a later analysis, CDR3 sequences and most-parsimonious VDJ recombination scenarios were assigned using the TCRdist pipeline. In a later analysis, each TCR beta chain was defined by its CDR3 amino acid sequence together with its V-gene family, and reads lacking a unique V-gene family were excluded. To address suspected cross-contamination and a sequencing artifact, a later analysis removed a few hundred highly shared, low-generation-probability nucleotide sequences. A later analysis calculated a clonal expansion index for each public chain from normalized within-repertoire ranks of inferred template counts. In a later analysis, generation probabilities were computed with a VDJ recombination model fitted to out-of-frame rearrangements, and the resulting probabilities were checked against IGoR. In a later analysis, hypergeometric tests were used to score TCR-TCR, TCR-HLA and TCR-CMV co-occurrence, with a repertoire-size bias correction applied to TCR pairs. False discovery rates were estimated in a later analysis by permuting HLA or CMV assignments 20 times. A later analysis grouped co-occurring TCRs with DBSCAN, adding TCRdist sequence similarity when clustering within HLA-allele-positive subsets. Repertoires with fewer than 30,000 or more than 120,000 public chains, plus five repertoires with anomalous nucleotide sharing, were excluded from co-occurrence clustering. TCRdb re-hosts the immuneACCESS table, in-frame sequences only. Its copies lack some clones; in the studies checked, an unresolved V gene accounts for under half of them, and the cause for the rest is not known. The V and J calls and the clone size are those of that table, but D and trimming were determined from the DNA. The sample profile shows some 150,000 clones; over 75% of them were found once. The top ten clonotypes cover 3.5% to 5% of the sample.

This record comes from a study of cytomegalovirus exposure and HLA in healthy donors (TCRdb year 2017). About the investigation overall: In an earlier analysis of some 610 of the donors, 250 to 350 Gb of sequence data and approximately 120 million unique TCR beta sequences from about 190 million T cells were reported. Besides the first cohort of 500 to 700 subjects, a separate validation cohort made up of roughly 130 different subjects was used. Across some 400 genotyped donors of the cohort, an average of approximately 240,000 unique TCR beta nucleotide sequences per donor were sequenced, and roughly 20% of those sequences were non-productive. All discovery cohort repertoires had been generated using a single sequencing platform. Donor age, sex, ethnicity and CMV serostatus were collected together with the repertoire data. Class I and class II HLA loci were covered by the typing at four-digit resolution. The study profiled the T cell repertoires of 500 to 800 subjects by immunosequencing and related them to cytomegalovirus serostatus. Of the roughly 400 genotyped donors, approximately 83% fell in the genetic ancestry cluster associated with self-reported Caucasian donors. Five DR-DQ haplotypes were handled as single units for association and clustering because linkage in the cohort was strong. About 300 gigabases of sequencing data and tens of millions of unique TCR sequences were included in an early release covering around 600 HLA-typed donors. In an earlier analysis of roughly 600 of the donors, high-throughput TCR beta sequencing was used to judge whether each TCR beta V gene segment behaved as functional or pseudogenic. The study aimed to test whether cataloging public T cell receptors could reveal signatures of past pathogen exposure. Typing coverage differed by locus: A, B, C, DRB1 and DQB1 were typed in roughly 620-640 donors, DQA1 in 500 to 550, DPA1 in around 580, and DPB1 in about 450. High-throughput TCR immunosequencing, statistical association of individual TCRs with disease status, and machine learning were combined to predict cytomegalovirus infection status. Genome-wide SNP genotypes for about 65% of the roughly 700 donors were used in a later genetic analysis, which treated that subset as a discovery cohort. To study patterns of TCR occurrence, a later analysis re-analyzed previously published TCR beta repertoires from around 670 donors and added high-resolution HLA genotyping. Rather than drawing on any new phenotypic data, the later analysis identified candidate immune exposures from TCR beta sequences and the way those sequences occurred across donors.

Here is what the overall study found, with its caveats: A later genetic analysis associated a missense DCLRE1C variant with V-gene and J-gene trimming of TCR beta chains, and an independent cohort replicated the association. While some public TCRs were present in many individuals, most TCR sequences turned up only very rarely across donors. Assigning TCR associations to individual alleles was difficult when HLA alleles, especially DR and DQ, strongly co-occurred. Only TCR beta chains were sequenced in this cohort, and the absence of alpha or paired-chain data limited detectable features. A further reported finding was that TCR beta sequences accurately predicted the HLA-A and HLA-B alleles for most subjects in the first cohort. The presence/absence analyses assumed that sequencing depth was roughly uniform across donors, and that assumption may not be true. A cluster of highly shared sequence variants was judged likely to represent a technical artifact of the sequencing pipeline. Because some donors lacked HLA typing at each locus, the association tests relied only on the typed subset. According to the authors, the approach could potentially be generalized to other disease states and immunological phenotypes. The earlier analysis of some 540 of the donors excluded roughly 17 rarely observed V segments, including chromosome 9 orphons, because counts were too low. In a later analysis, HLA-associated TCR beta chains were found to be more clonally expanded and to have lower generation probabilities than equally common non-associated chains. In a later analysis, some 17,000 TCR beta sequences were associated with specific HLA alleles at a false discovery rate of 0.05. Correlated functional status among segregating V segments might be attributable to linkage disequilibrium, but an unknown experimental factor could not be ruled out. A later genetic analysis reported fewer N-insertions in productive TCRs among donors in an Asian-associated ancestry cluster than the roughly 700-donor mean. The classifier was reported to diagnose cytomegalovirus status with high specificity and sensitivity in both the original and validation cohorts. Broadly in line with IMGT annotations, most TCR beta V segments showed up in productive rearrangements about 87% or about 30% of the time in an earlier analysis of 450 to 600 of the donors. In vitro tests confirmed that a few of the cytomegalovirus-associated TCR beta chains recognize cytomegalovirus antigens. Immune exposure information for the cohort was limited to CMV serostatus. In the study, roughly 160 TCR beta chains were listed as associated with cytomegalovirus. A later analysis found that most CMV-associated TCR beta chains appeared HLA-restricted, with HLA associations seemingly driven largely by CMV exposure. According to a later analysis, TCR association rates differed among HLA loci, with DRB1 alleles showing the most associated TCRs and HLA-C alleles showing the fewest. Several of the top co-occurrence clusters appeared to be linked to parvovirus B19, influenza, CMV and Epstein-Barr virus, according to a later analysis. Some IMGT-functional V segments, including TRBV6-2 and TRBV6-3, could not be distinguished by the 87-base-pair reads and were therefore excluded.

The TCR comes from a man aged 35 to 55 in good health and CMV-seronegative. The chain employs TRBV30 and TRBJ2-7; too little of a D gene remains to name it. Material for sequencing was PBMCs. In nucleotides, the sequence is TGTGCCTGGAGTGTGGGTCAGGTCGAGCAGTACTTC. Its amino acids are CAWSVGQVEQYF.